This T cell receptor (beta chain) was captured in a study of T cell repertoires in cytomegalovirus infection (dated by TCRdb to about 2019). A note on the overall study: Recently identified HLA-C-restricted CMV epitopes, whose presentation resists viral immunomodulation, were targeted by peptide stimulations together with well-studied HLA-B-restricted epitopes. Donor HLA type was relevant to the analysis, as public TCR beta signatures indicated carriage of CMV infection together with the matching HLA type.

The full study reports these points: In both this cohort and an independent roughly 350-donor cohort, the cumulative frequency of public TCR beta family members distinguished carriers of CMV infection plus the relevant HLA type. The ex vivo response was dominated by HLA-C-restricted CMV-specific TCR beta clonotypes, which also provided the single most frequent clonotype in two of eight donors.

Note on this clonotype: This receptor's antigen is unknown. Nothing much larger sits one base from this clone, and base qualities are not available.

The CDR1 and CDR2 encoded by the germline V gene are MDHEN and SYDVKM. Germline trimming amounts to 1 base on V and 7 bases on J, with 10 as the count of junction bases outside the gene matches. Including the terminal cysteine and phenylalanine, the CDR3 comprises 17 residues. Only the CDR3 DNA stays, 51 bases, in frame from base 1. This sample was sequenced with an Illumina HiSeq 1500. The raw public reads went through TCRdb reprocessing: fastp at Q25, MiXCR clone calling, in-frame beta chains kept. One record per CDR3 amino acid sequence lists the most common genes and DNA. This sample gives around 570,000 distinct CDR3 sequences in total; roughly 42% of them show up just once. The ten largest clones take up 48% of the sample. The treatment or condition label for this specimen denotes: in vitro stimulation with specific CMV peptide epitopes to enrich CMV-specific T cells.

The chain uses TRBV28 and TRBJ2-1; the junction holds 10 bases that match TRBD1. The input for sequencing was cultured PBMCs, taken from culture after CMV antigen stimulation. The source is a human donor in good health (CMV status not recorded). Some clones in this sample may be carry-over from other donors' samples. In nucleotides, the sequence is TGTGCCAGCAGTTTATTTGGTGGACAGGGGGAAGGGAATGAGCAGTTCTTC. Translated, it reads CASSLFGGQGEGNEQFF.